These 3 T cell receptor beta chains were all obtained from the same sample, sequenced in a study of T cell responses to AZD1222 COVID-19 vaccine. Using immunoSEQ multiplex PCR, the repertoire was profiled, and TCRdb retains in-frame clones only, with some absent. Among tens of thousands of clones, around 90% were seen once, and the ten largest hold about 9.9%. Sequenced material: peripheral blood, taken 28 days after the second AZD1222 dose. The receptors stem from an adult who received the AZD1222 COVID-19 vaccine.

The V and J genes are TRBV7-2 and TRBJ1-5; D ambiguous. The CDR3 totals 17 residues. CDR1 is SGHTA and CDR2 is FQGNSA in the germline V gene. V was trimmed by 4 bases and J by 0 bases, leaving 16 bases between them. In DNA, the CDR3 is TGTGCCAGCAGCTCCGGTAGGCGGGGAAGTAGCAATCAGCCCCAGCATTTT. Its protein product is CASSSGRRGSSNQPQHF.

In its sample, this clone was seen once. The chain combines TRBV5-6 with TRBJ2-7; possible D gene TRBD1, 6 bases. CDR1 is SGHDT and CDR2 is YYEEEE in the germline V gene. V lost 4 bases to trimming and J lost 4 bases, with 15 bases between them. This CDR3 has 14 amino acids. CDR3 sequence reads: CASSPVTGKYEQYF. The CDR3 DNA sequence: TGTGCCAGCAGCCCCGTGACAGGCAAATACGAGCAGTACTTC.

The chain couples TRBV7-6 to TRBJ1-1; no clear D. The length of the CDR3 is 14 residues. The germline gives CDR1 SGHVS, CDR2 FNYEAQ. Trimming shortened V by 4 bases and J by 0 bases, and 9 bases separated the two germline ends. The DNA for the CDR3 is TGTGCCAGCAGCTCCGGACCCTTGAACACTGAAGCTTTCTTT. It yields the protein CASSSGPLNTEAFF.